The 13 T cell receptor beta chains in this list originate from one sample, sequenced in a study of human T cells and chemical hapten exposure. Time point: patch test 1, 2 weeks after DPC sensitization. As to treatment: therapeutic diphenylcyclopropenone sensitization with weekly scalp DPC. Each CDR3 protein is one row after TCRdb ran MiXCR on the RACE reads. The table includes around 340,000 distinct CDR3 sequences, 6% to 8.5% detected once. The sequencing used whole blood, collected in connection with sensitization to the hapten diphenylcyclopropenone (DPC). These TCRs come from a woman aged 18-29 years with alopecia areata. Some clones in this sample may be carry-over from other donors' samples.

In this sample, this clonotype turned up many times. CDR3 sequence: CSADRDTTDTQYF. The DNA for the CDR3 is TGCAGTGCTGACCGGGACACCACAGATACGCAGTATTTT. This sequence joins TRBV20-1 and TRBJ2-3, with D maybe TRBD1 (6 bases). V lost 5 bases and J 2 bases, leaving 11 bases between the germline ends. From germline, CDR1 is DFQATT and CDR2 SNEGSKA (reference sequence). The CDR3 loop spans 13 amino acids.

This clonotype turned up a few times. The V call is TRBV2, the J call TRBJ1-2, with a tentative D call TRBD1 (6 bases). The CDR3 has 11 residues. The V gene lost 11 bases and the J gene lost 3 bases, with 10 bases spanning the gap. The germline V gene encodes CDR1 SNHLY and CDR2 FYNNEI. The CDR3 DNA reads as TGTGCCGGACAGCGAGACTATGGCTACACCTTC. Protein: CAGQRDYGYTF.

This clonotype was seen only a few times. This chain connects TRBV7-3 to TRBJ1-6; D is possibly TRBD1 (5 bases). This CDR3 region has 15 residues. The V gene lost 5 bases and the J gene lost 5 bases, with 13 bases spanning the gap. Looked up from germline, CDR1 is SGHTA and CDR2 is FQGTGA. The DNA of the CDR3 is TGTGCCAGCAGCAGCCAGGGTGGCAATAATTCACCCCTCCACTTT. Its protein is CASSSQGGNNSPLHF. The full variable domain, its missing parts supplied by reference TRBV7-3 and TRBJ1-6, is GAGVSQTPSNKVTEKGKYVELRCDPISGHTALYWYRQSLGQGPEFLIYFQGTGAADDSGLPNDRFFAVRPEGSVSTLKIQRTERGDSAVYLCASSSQGGNNSPLHFGNGTRLTVT.

This chain's CDR3 is CASSLDRNTQYF. Written as DNA, the CDR3 is TGTGCCAGCAGCTTAGATAGGAATACGCAGTATTTT. The gene calls are TRBV7-6 and TRBJ2-3; no definite D call. CDR1 and CDR2 (germline): SGHVS, FNYEAQ. V was trimmed by 1 base and J by 7 bases, leaving 6 bases between them. The CDR3 covers 12 residues.

This clonotype has only a few counts. The gene calls are TRBV20-1 and TRBJ2-7; TRBD2 agrees at 13 bases. The V and J ends lost 4 bases and 3 bases, in that order; junction bases with no gene match: 3. This CDR3 has 14 residues. Germline CDR1 and CDR2: DFQATT and SNEGSKA (reference sequence). CDR3: CSATGLAGVYEQYF. The CDR3 bases are TGCAGTGCTACAGGACTAGCGGGGGTCTACGAGCAGTACTTC.

This clonotype was counted at least ten times. This chain connects TRBV27 to TRBJ1-1; D perhaps matches TRBD1 (5 bases). V was pared by 3 bases and J by 4 bases, with 12 bases between. Germline V lookup: CDR1 MNHEY, CDR2 SMNVEV (reference sequence). The CDR3 loop spans 14 amino acids. This CDR3 is CASSLRGEGTEAFF. The CDR3 DNA is TGTGCCAGCAGTTTGAGGGGCGAGGGCACTGAAGCTTTCTTT.

J is TRBJ1-6 and V is TRBV10-3; 7 bases are shared with TRBD1. V was pared by 2 bases and J by 5 bases, with 3 bases of the junction left unmatched. CDR3 length equals 15 residues. Germline values: CDR1 ENHRY, CDR2 SYGVKD. As DNA, the CDR3 is TGTGCCATCAGTGAGAGACAGGGAGATAATTCACCCCTCCACTTT. It codes for CAISERQGDNSPLHF.

Many counts were recorded for this clonotype. The chain couples TRBV4-3 to TRBJ2-3; D possibly corresponds to TRBD2 (7 bases). This CDR3 contains 16 residues. V dropped 0 bases and J dropped 4 bases, with 14 bases sitting between them. Germline values: CDR1 LGHNA, CDR2 YSLEER. The CDR3 DNA is TGCGCCAGCAGCCAAGACGAGGGGGGGCCCGCAGATACGCAGTATTTT. It specifies CASSQDEGGPADTQYF.

This clonotype came up many times. The V and J genes are TRBV28 and TRBJ1-1; 9 positions agree with TRBD1. This CDR3 is built from 14 residues. From germline, CDR1 is MDHEN and CDR2 SYDVKM. The junction had 12 bases not matched to a gene; V was cut back by 5 bases and J by 11 bases. CDR3 nucleotide sequence: TGTGCCAGCAGTAAATCCGGGACAGGGCTTAAGGCTTTCTTT. Its translation is CASSKSGTGLKAFF.

This clonotype was counted between two and nine times. The chain carries TRBV12-3 or TRBV12-4 and TRBJ1-1; a possible D gene is TRBD1 (5 bases). The CDR3 covers 15 residues. Trimming stripped 3 bases from V and 4 bases from J, with 15 bases between. The CDR3 loop reads CASSFIKGPGTEAFF. Written as DNA, the CDR3 is TGTGCCAGCAGTTTTATCAAGGGGCCGGGCACTGAAGCTTTCTTT.

The chain links TRBV2 to TRBJ1-2; no clear D. The CDR3 covers 12 residues. Germline lookup yields CDR1 SNHLY and CDR2 FYNNEI. Trimming pared 6 bases from V and 8 bases from J, leaving 13 bases between. The CDR3 sequence is CASRNRPGGYTF. CDR3 DNA: TGTGCCAGCAGAAACCGGCCCGGGGGCTACACCTTC.

This clonotype occurred a few times. The chain is built from TRBV7-2 and TRBJ2-7, with D possibly matching TRBD1 (6 bases). This CDR3 is built from 15 residues. V lost 3 bases to trimming and J lost 1 base, with 13 bases between them. Germline V gene data show CDR1 as SGHTA and CDR2 as FQGNSA. The CDR3 DNA reads TGTGCCAGCAGCTTTGACAGGTACCCTTCCTACGAGCAGTACTTC. It yields the protein CASSFDRYPSYEQYF.

In its sample, this clonotype was seen many times. The gene calls are TRBV6-2 or TRBV6-3 and TRBJ2-3; 8 positions match TRBD1. The germline V gene has CDR1 MNHEY and CDR2 SVGEGT. Trimming took 6 bases from V and 2 from J; bases not matched to a gene: 10. The CDR3 covers 16 residues. The chain's CDR3 is CASSLTQGAITDTQYF. For the CDR3, the DNA is TGTGCCAGCAGCCTCACTCAGGGGGCAATCACAGATACGCAGTATTTT.